This TCR beta chain is drawn from a study of blood T cell repertoires in COVID-19. Study context: The samples span acute and convalescent COVID-19 from the United States, Italy and Spain. From T cells, B-cell-depleted T cells, or PBMCs came the material, which was cDNA or gDNA.

The V end lost 0 bases, the J end lost 2 bases, and 25 bases lay between the germline ends. Germline V CDR1 and CDR2: SGHTA, FQGNSA. The CDR3 has 20 amino acids. As handled by the study authors: Amplification with reference gene primers provided the estimates of nucleated cell counts. Sequencing used immunoSEQ multiplex PCR; TCRdb keeps in-frame clones, though not all of them. The V and J calls and clone size were taken over from that table, and D and trimming were inferred from the DNA. The sample has about 180,000 clones; approximately 83% are singletons. This clone came up once. The chain employs TRBV7-2 and TRBJ2-5; possibly TRBD2 for D (6 bases). The sequenced sample consisted of peripheral blood. The TCR originated in a man aged 55 to 70 with acute or convalescent COVID-19. CDR3 region: CASSLALLFRLAPKQETQYF. The CDR3 DNA reads TGTGCCAGCAGCTTAGCTCTCCTTTTTAGGCTAGCGCCGAAACAAGAGACCCAGTACTTC.